This T cell receptor (beta chain) was sequenced in a study of vaccination and CD4 T cells after COVID-19. Study in general: Post-vaccine sampling followed dose two by a median roughly 76 days (range 14 to 241).

CDR3 length: 15 amino acids. V was clipped by 3 bases and J by 6 bases, with 19 bases between them. Germline lookup yields CDR1 DFQATT and CDR2 SNEGSKA (reference sequence). Remarks on this clonotype: Its antigen is currently unknown.

Overall study findings and caveats: The great majority, 304 of 307 vaccine-specific clones, proved spike mono-reactive in convalescent patients.

Noted time point: late sampling 161 to 241 days after vaccination in a few convalescent patients. TCRdb reanalysed the PCR reads using MiXCR and keeps one entry per CDR3 protein. The data show about 40,000 distinct CDR3 sequences, 36% seen once. Source: CD4+ T cells from blood, taken about 7 months after SARS-CoV-2 vaccination. This chain connects TRBV20-1 to TRBJ2-3; D call uncertain. This receptor was identified in a human donor who had recovered from COVID-19. CDR3 sequence (DNA): TGCAGTGCTAGGCCTCGGGCCCGCCTTTGGGATACGCAGTATTTT. Amino acids: CSARPRARLWDTQYF.